This TCR beta chain was sequenced for a study of blood T cell repertoires in COVID-19. Study-level information: T cells, B-cell-depleted T cells, or PBMCs provided the cDNA or gDNA that served as material.

Patients in Seattle were enrolled during active infection, then followed longitudinally. The CDR3 length is 13 residues. V lost 0 bases and J lost 5, with 6 bases in between. Germline CDR1 and CDR2: MNHEY and SMNVEV (reference sequence). Only one count was recorded for this clone. In the study's own analysis: Using reference gene primer amplification, nucleated cell counts were estimated. Only in-frame clones appear in the TCRdb table, and some are missing; sequencing was by immunoSEQ multiplex PCR. The V and J calls and the clone size are those of that table, but D and trimming were determined from the DNA. The sample lists 250,000 to 300,000 clones; about 88% were seen once.

This chain links TRBV27 with TRBJ2-3; unclear D gene. This clonotype was sampled from a woman aged 25 to 39 with COVID-19, enrolled during active disease. The sequencing sample was made of peripheral blood. CDR3 nucleotide sequence: TGTGCCAGCAGTTTATCGTCCTTAGATACGCAGTATTTT. Translated: CASSLSSLDTQYF.